Listed below are T cell receptor beta chains from one sample, sequenced in a study of vaccination and CD4 T cells after COVID-19. Using its own MiXCR run on the PCR reads, TCRdb lists one record per CDR3 protein. The repertoire holds under 30,000 distinct CDR3 sequences, with 36% as singletons. These receptors lack a known antigen. Sequenced here: CD4+ T cells from blood, cultured in vitro, sampled about 7 months after SARS-CoV-2 vaccination. The receptor set was obtained from a human donor who had recovered from COVID-19. CDR3s leave out the opening cysteine and the closing phenylalanine or tryptophan.

j_gene | v_gene | CDR3aa
TRBJ2-7 | TRBV19 | ASSYSGGNEQY
TRBJ2-5 | TRBV10-3 | AVSEFWGQETQY
TRBJ1-1 | TRBV20-1 | SARTGGSGTEAF
TRBJ1-2 | TRBV7-2 | ASSLGKGSGIGGYT
TRBJ1-5 | TRBV4-2 | ASSEQGGRNQPQH
TRBJ1-1 | TRBV24-1 | ATSSTSTGAGTEAF
TRBJ2-7 | TRBV6-1 | ASSILAGDYEQY
TRBJ1-1 | TRBV6-1 | ASSTSGWSDTEAF
TRBJ1-5 | TRBV18 | ASTGTGGRQPQH
TRBJ1-2 | TRBV2 | ASTLTGVDYGYT
TRBJ2-7 | TRBV6-1 | ASNINRGQGADEQY
TRBJ2-1 | TRBV5-4 | ASSLARLAGADEQF
TRBJ2-5 | TRBV12-3/TRBV12-4 | ASRRTGGETQY
TRBJ1-6 | TRBV20-1 | SARDIGGGNSPLH
TRBJ1-5 | TRBV4-2 | ASSQDVRQPQH
TRBJ1-1 | TRBV6-2/TRBV6-3 | ASSSGQPAF
TRBJ1-5 | TRBV19 | ASTPSAGWRVQPQH
TRBJ1-1 | TRBV20-1 | SARGGSLNTEAF
TRBJ2-2 | TRBV6-1 | ASLETGAYRELF
TRBJ2-5 | TRBV2 | ASIHRTSGTRETQY
TRBJ2-3 | TRBV7-7 | ASSLGQGLDTQY
TRBJ2-7 | TRBV7-2 | ASSVTGTSSMSSYEQY
TRBJ2-7 | TRBV6-2/TRBV6-3 | ASSTERGRSYEQY
TRBJ2-7 | TRBV7-2 | ASSPGVASEQY